Below are 21 T cell receptor beta chains sequenced from a single sample in a study of cytomegalovirus exposure and HLA in healthy donors. The PCR used 60 Vbeta and 13 Jbeta primers. TCRdb's copy holds only in-frame clones and misses some; the assay was immunoSEQ multiplex PCR. This sample has some 190,000 clones, with about 10% found just once. Material for sequencing was PBMCs. All receptors come from a woman younger than 45 in good health and CMV-seropositive.

This clone showed up just a few times. The chain couples TRBV18 to TRBJ2-2; TRBD2 matches 8 bases. This CDR3 region has 16 residues. J lost 0 bases, V lost 3 bases, and 3 bases had no gene match. CDR1 and CDR2 (germline): KGHSH, LQKENI. CDR3 sequence: CASSPPGGANTGELFF. As DNA, the CDR3 is TGTGCCAGCTCACCGCCCGGGGGGGCGAACACCGGGGAGCTGTTTTTT.

The V and J genes are TRBV7-2 and TRBJ2-2; 14 nucleotides line up with TRBD2. The V gene end was trimmed by 5 bases and the J gene end by 8 bases; junction bases not matched to a gene: 7. Germline V gene lookup returns CDR1 SGHTA and CDR2 FQGNSA. This CDR3 has 16 amino acids. For the CDR3, the DNA is TGTGCCAGCAGCACGACTAGCGGGAGGGCCACGGGGGAGCTGTTTTTT. The encoded protein is CASSTTSGRATGELFF.

Worth noting for this clone: An end of the junction does not agree with germline; a read error may underlie this. Distinct nucleotide sequences in the sample also encode this CDR3. The DNA of the CDR3 is TGCGCCAGCAGGTCCGGGACAGGGGTCAATCAGCCCCAGCATTTT. It specifies CASRSGTGVNQPQHF. V gene TRBV7-2 combines with J gene TRBJ1-5; 10 nucleotides align to TRBD1. The CDR3 runs 15 residues. Looked up from germline, CDR1 is SGHTA and CDR2 is FQGNSA.

The rearrangement joins TRBV5-1 to TRBJ2-1; D call uncertain. The V gene lost 4 bases and the J gene lost 4 bases, with 18 bases spanning the gap. The CDR3 covers 16 residues. Germline CDR1 is SGHRS and CDR2 is YFSETQ. CDR3: CASSPGEAPSYNEQFF. The CDR3 bases are TGCGCCAGCAGCCCTGGTGAGGCGCCTTCATACAATGAGCAGTTCTTC.

The V and J genes are TRBV6-5 and TRBJ2-1; 9 positions match TRBD2. Germline CDR1 is MNHEY and CDR2 is SVGAGI. After removal of 7 bases from V and 7 bases from J, the junction contained 8 bases not matched to a gene. The CDR3 is 14 amino acids. The CDR3 DNA sequence: TGTGCCAGCAAGGGTCTAGCGGGACCAAATGAGCAGTTCTTC. Translation gives CASKGLAGPNEQFF.

This clone was observed a few times. The J gene is TRBJ2-7, the V gene TRBV29-1; D is possibly TRBD2 (6 bases). V gave up 6 bases and J gave up 2 bases, with 17 bases separating them. The germline V gene has CDR1 SQVTM and CDR2 ANQGSEA. The CDR3 spans 14 residues. The CDR3 DNA reads TGCAGCGTCGAGGACGGGGGACGGCCCTACGAGCAGTACTTC. Protein product: CSVEDGGRPYEQYF.

The chain links TRBV5-1 to TRBJ2-1; D perhaps matches TRBD2 (6 bases). V lost 7 bases, J lost 2 bases, and 10 bases lay in between. The CDR3 spans 13 residues. CDR1 and CDR2 (germline): SGHRS, YFSETQ. The CDR3 spells CASGTPPYNEQFF. CDR3 nucleotides: TGCGCCAGCGGGACTCCGCCCTACAATGAGCAGTTCTTC.

V usage is TRBV4-1 and J usage is TRBJ2-5, with TRBD1 matching 9 bases. The tail of the sequence fits TRBJ2-7 better, so the J call may be wrong. From germline, CDR1 is MGHRA and CDR2 YSYEKL. The CDR3 contains 16 residues. CDR3 region: CASSQFPGTGTYEQYF. The CDR3 DNA reads TGCGCCAGCAGCCAATTCCCCGGGACAGGGACCTACGAGCAGTACTTC.

This clone came up a few times. This chain links TRBV5-1 with TRBJ2-6; tentative D call: TRBD2 (7 bases). The CDR3 spans 17 residues. Germline-derived CDR1 and CDR2 are SGHRS and YFSETQ. V was cut by 7 bases and J by 0 bases, with 17 bases left in between. The CDR3 DNA reads as TGCGCCAGCTTGGACAGCGGGGTCCCCTCTGGGGCCAACGTCCTGACTTTC. This codes for CASLDSGVPSGANVLTF.

This clone came up a few times. The rearrangement uses TRBV9 and TRBJ2-5; 9 bases are shared with TRBD1. Unmatched junction bases numbered 7, after V lost 2 bases and J lost 5 bases. The CDR3 is 15 residues long. Germline V lookup: CDR1 SGDLS, CDR2 YYNGEE. The CDR3 region is CASSVWDRVIETQYF. The CDR3 DNA follows: TGTGCCAGCAGCGTCTGGGACAGGGTAATCGAGACCCAGTACTTC. Full variable domain (rest looked up from reference TRBV9 and TRBJ2-5): DSGVTQTPKHLITATGQRVTLRCSPRSGDLSVYWYQQSLDQGLQFLIQYYNGEERAKGNILERFSAQQFPDLHSELNLSSLELGDSALYFCASSVWDRVIETQYFGPGTRLLVL.

The DNA of the CDR3 is TGTGCCAGCAACTTATACGACAGGGCCTACTTC. It specifies CASNLYDRAYF. This chain joins TRBV28 and TRBJ2-7, with 7 positions matching TRBD1. Germline-derived CDR1 and CDR2 are MDHEN and SYDVKM. V gave up 7 bases and J gave up 13 bases; unmatched junction bases: 10. The CDR3 spans 11 residues.

This clone was seen only a few times. This chain joins TRBV5-1 and TRBJ2-7; 7 bases line up with TRBD2. V lost 3 bases to trimming and J lost 0 bases; unmatched junction nucleotides: 6. The germline CDR1 and CDR2 sequences are SGHRS and YFSETQ. The CDR3 length is 15 residues. The CDR3 DNA follows: TGCGCCAGCAGCTCTTCATTAGCGGGCTCCTACGAGCAGTACTTC. This codes for CASSSSLAGSYEQYF.

A few counts support this clone. The chain is built from TRBV6-1 and TRBJ1-4; tentatively, D is TRBD1 (5 bases). Germline V lookup: CDR1 MNHNS, CDR2 SASEGT. V was pared by 5 bases and J by 0 bases, with 7 bases between. The CDR3 has 14 amino acids. The CDR3 nucleotides read TGTGCCAGCAGTACAGGTGCAACTAATGAAAAACTGTTTTTT. Translated: CASSTGATNEKLFF.

The chain uses TRBV2 and TRBJ2-7; 9 bases map to TRBD1. Germline V gene sequence: CDR1 SNHLY, CDR2 FYNNEI. The CDR3 is 13 residues long. The junction had 8 bases not matched to a gene; V was cut back by 9 bases and J by 5 bases. CDR3 DNA sequence: TGTGCCAGGAAGGGACAGGGAGGAGACGAGCAGTACTTC. As protein: CARKGQGGDEQYF.

This clone turned up a few times. The sample contains more than one DNA sequence encoding this CDR3. V is TRBV15 and J is TRBJ1-5; D is perhaps TRBD1 (5 bases). The CDR3 runs 13 residues. CDR1 is LNHNV and CDR2 is YYDKDF in the germline V gene (reference sequence). V lost 3 bases, J lost 4 bases, and 7 bases lay in between. The CDR3 region has the DNA TGTGCCACCAGCAGGACAGTGAATCAGCCCCAGCATTTT. This codes for CATSRTVNQPQHF.

This clone has just a few counts. This rearrangement joins TRBV7-2 to TRBJ1-4; 7 bases line up with TRBD1. V shed 6 bases, J shed 4 bases, and the junction held 8 bases outside the gene matches. The CDR3 is 15 residues long. Germline V CDR1 and CDR2: SGHTA, FQGNSA. The DNA for the CDR3 is TGTGCCAGCAGAGCGGACAGGTTGATTAATGAAAAACTGTTTTTT. Encoded protein: CASRADRLINEKLFF.

The chain is built from TRBV1 and TRBJ1-2; the D call TRBD1 from the table was never checked on the DNA. TRBV1 is an annotated pseudogene. CDR3 length: 14 residues. CDR3 sequence: CTSSQVDSDYGYTF. The DNA for the CDR3 is TGCACCAGCAGCCAAGTTGACAGCGACTATGGCTACACCTTC.

The V gene is TRBV6-5, the J gene TRBJ2-3; a weak D match, TRBD2 (6 bases). The germline V gene encodes CDR1 MNHEY and CDR2 SVGAGI. CDR3 length equals 13 residues. The V end was cut by 2 bases, the J end by 3 bases, with 6 bases between. CDR3 bases: TGTGCCAGCAGTTACGGGGGGACAGATACGCAGTATTTT. Amino acid sequence: CASSYGGTDTQYF.

The V and J genes are TRBV29-1 and TRBJ1-1, with TRBD1 as a possible D gene (5 bases). The CDR3 runs to 12 residues. The germline V gene encodes CDR1 SQVTM and CDR2 ANQGSEA. V lost 4 bases, J lost 0 bases, and 6 bases lay in between. DNA of the CDR3: TGCAGCGTTGGACAGTTGAACACTGAAGCTTTCTTT. This sequence encodes CSVGQLNTEAFF. The complete variable domain, with remaining parts taken from reference TRBV29-1 and TRBJ1-1, reads SAVISQKPSRDICQRGTSLTIQCQVDSQVTMMFWYRQQPGQSLTLIATANQGSEATYESGFVIDKFPISRPNLTFSTLTVSNMSPEDSSIYLCSVGQLNTEAFFGQGTRLTVV.

This chain uses TRBV4-2 with TRBJ1-5; D is ambiguous. Trimming cost V 0 bases and J 0 bases, with 12 bases left between them. CDR1 is LGHNA, CDR2 YNFKEQ, per germline. The CDR3 has 17 residues. The CDR3 DNA follows: TGTGCCAGCAGCCAAGATAGAGGCAGTTATAGCAATCAGCCCCAGCATTTT. Its translation is CASSQDRGSYSNQPQHF.

Points on this clone: A read error may produce the germline difference seen at one junction end. Other DNA sequences in this specimen translate into the identical CDR3. This sequence joins TRBV7-2 and TRBJ2-7; D perhaps matches TRBD2 (5 bases). This CDR3 spans 12 amino acids. Germline lookup yields CDR1 SGHTA and CDR2 FQGNSA. DNA for the CDR3: TGCGCCAGCAGCTTAGCGTTCGACGAGCAGTACTTC. It translates to CASSLAFDEQYF.